This T cell receptor beta chain came from a study of cytomegalovirus exposure and HLA in healthy donors. Across the whole study: For the approximately 400 genotyped donors, 81% fell within the Caucasian-associated ancestry cluster. Study-wide findings and caveats: The authors enumerated over 150 TCR beta chains as linked to cytomegalovirus.

The PCR had 60 Vbeta and 13 Jbeta primers. The table came from immunoSEQ multiplex PCR; TCRdb's copy has only in-frame clones and leaves some out. The data contain 100,000 to 150,000 clones, about 83% of them singletons. Deletions cut 4 bases from V and 7 bases from J, with 23 bases between. Per germline, CDR1 SGDLS and CDR2 YYNGEE. There are 16 residues in the CDR3. This clone was seen just once. The antigen is unknown. This chain joins TRBV9 and TRBJ1-2; TRBD1 might be the D (5 bases). The clonotype originates from a girl aged 2-10 years in good health and CMV-seronegative. Sequenced: PBMCs. The CDR3 loop reads CASSFWGGQLDRGYTF. The CDR3 region has the DNA TGTGCCAGCAGCTTTTGGGGTGGACAACTGGATCGTGGCTACACCTTC.